The 19 T cell receptor beta chains presented below share a single source sample, sequenced in a study of T-cell memory formation after mild COVID-19. A single record per CDR3 protein comes from TCRdb applying MiXCR to the 5' RACE reads. The table has approximately 290,000 distinct CDR3 sequences, approximately 20% seen once. The sequencing input was PBMCs or a T cell subset sorted from them (not recorded which). Receptors were obtained from a man between 18 and 35 years old who had mild COVID-19 (a few samples of this study predate the infection). Cell type and time point are not known.

In its sample, this clonotype was seen once. The chain combines TRBV4-1 with TRBJ1-1; D might be TRBD1 (6 bases). Per germline, CDR1 MGHRA and CDR2 YSYEKL. The V gene lost 1 base and the J gene lost 1 base, with 10 bases spanning the gap. CDR3 length: 15 amino acids. The chain's CDR3 is CASSQGLGANTEAFF. CDR3 coding DNA: TGCGCCAGCAGCCAAGGACTGGGGGCGAACACTGAAGCTTTCTTT.

The chain is built from TRBV9 and TRBJ2-2; 8 positions match TRBD2. Per germline, CDR1 SGDLS and CDR2 YYNGEE. Germline trimming cut 0 bases from V and 3 bases from J; bases unmatched to any gene: 7. CDR3 length: 17 amino acids. CDR3 region: CASSVEAGGRYTGELFF. CDR3 nucleotides: TGTGCCAGCAGCGTAGAGGCGGGAGGACGCTACACCGGGGAGCTGTTTTTT. The variable domain in full, with the rest retrieved from reference TRBV9 and TRBJ2-2, is DSGVTQTPKHLITATGQRVTLRCSPRSGDLSVYWYQQSLDQGLQFLIQYYNGEERAKGNILERFSAQQFPDLHSELNLSSLELGDSALYFCASSVEAGGRYTGELFFGEGSRLTVL.

In its sample, this clonotype was seen a few times. CDR3 sequence reads: CASSYDSANTGELFF. CDR3 nucleotide sequence: TGCGCCAGCAGCTACGACAGCGCGAACACCGGGGAGCTGTTTTTT. The genes are TRBV5-1 and TRBJ2-2; D possibly corresponds to TRBD1 (5 bases). V lost 3 bases and J lost 0, with 9 bases in between. The CDR3 sequence is 15 residues long. Germline V CDR1 and CDR2: SGHRS, YFSETQ.

The chain couples TRBV7-2 to TRBJ2-5; no reliable D call. Germline assignment: CDR1 SGHTA and CDR2 FQGNSA. CDR3 size: 15 residues. V was cut by 3 bases and J by 2 bases, with 13 bases left in between. This chain's CDR3 is CASSFGLTGQETQYF. CDR3 DNA sequence: TGTGCCAGCAGCTTTGGCCTGACGGGTCAAGAGACCCAGTACTTC.

The chain couples TRBV28 to TRBJ2-7; 8 nucleotides agree with TRBD2. V lost 4 bases, J lost 2 bases, and 7 bases stayed unmatched. This CDR3 has 15 residues. Germline lookup yields CDR1 MDHEN and CDR2 SYDVKM. Here the CDR3 reads CASSSPGGETYEQYV. The CDR3 DNA sequence: TGTGCCAGCAGTTCCCCGGGAGGGGAAACCTACGAGCAGTACGTC.

The V gene is TRBV20-1, the J gene TRBJ2-4, with unresolved D. The germline V and J ends were trimmed by 2 bases and 7 bases, with 9 bases remaining between them. The CDR3 consists of 12 residues. The germline CDR1 and CDR2 sequences are DFQATT and SNEGSKA (reference sequence). CDR3 nucleotide sequence: TGCAGTGCTAGAAGCCAGAATAACATTCAGTACTTC. Its translation is CSARSQNNIQYF.

J is TRBJ2-7 and V is TRBV20-1; 11 positions match TRBD1. The germline V gene has CDR1 DFQATT and CDR2 SNEGSKA (reference sequence). The trim removed 3 bases at V and 6 bases at J, leaving 7 bases unmatched. This CDR3 has 14 amino acids. For the CDR3, the DNA is TGCAGTGCTAGTGGGACAGGGGGACGTTTCGAGCAGTACGTC. Residues: CSASGTGGRFEQYV.

This clonotype was observed a few times. The chain has TRBV7-8 and TRBJ2-1; 8 bases line up with TRBD2. V lost 5 bases to trimming and J lost 6 bases; unmatched junction nucleotides: 12. Germline CDR1 is SGHVS and CDR2 is FQNEAQ. This CDR3 comprises 16 residues. CDR3 nucleotides: TGTGCCAGCAGCCCTTTTTACGGGGGGGCCACCAATGAGCAGTTCTTC. The encoded protein is CASSPFYGGATNEQFF.

This clonotype was seen more than once but under ten times. The chain recombines TRBV7-8 with TRBJ1-2, with D maybe TRBD1 (6 bases). V was shortened by 4 bases and J by 3 bases, with 15 bases between the two germline ends. This CDR3 region has 15 residues. Germline V CDR1 and CDR2: SGHVS, FQNEAQ. This CDR3 is CASSSPPKGDYGYTF. The CDR3 bases are TGTGCCAGCAGCTCCCCGCCCAAGGGGGACTATGGCTACACCTTC.

The chain is built from TRBV5-1 and TRBJ2-5; D remains unclear. The CDR3 is made up of 14 amino acids. V gave up 4 bases and J gave up 4 bases, with 14 bases separating them. CDR1 and CDR2 (germline): SGHRS, YFSETQ. The chain's CDR3 is CASSETGPGETQYF. CDR3 DNA sequence: TGCGCCAGCAGCGAGACGGGTCCGGGAGAGACCCAGTACTTC.

This clonotype has just a few counts. The chain uses TRBV5-1 and TRBJ1-1; TRBD1 matches 9 bases. Germline lookup yields CDR1 SGHRS and CDR2 YFSETQ. V shed 4 bases, J shed 0 bases, and the junction held 7 bases outside the gene matches. The length of the CDR3 is 16 residues. The CDR3 loop is CASSIGQGMLNTEAFF. CDR3 sequence (DNA): TGCGCCAGCAGCATAGGACAGGGGATGCTGAACACTGAAGCTTTCTTT.

This clonotype was recorded at least ten times. The V call is TRBV7-3, the J call TRBJ2-3, with D unclear. V lost 0 bases and J lost 2, with 9 bases in between. The CDR3 totals 15 residues. The germline gives CDR1 SGHTA, CDR2 FQGTGA. The CDR3 region is CASSLTGSHTDTQYF. The CDR3 DNA sequence: TGTGCCAGCAGCTTAACGGGTAGCCACACAGATACGCAGTATTTT. Full variable domain (missing parts from reference TRBV7-3 and TRBJ2-3): GAGVSQTPSNKVTEKGKYVELRCDPISGHTALYWYRQSLGQGPEFLIYFQGTGAADDSGLPNDRFFAVRPEGSVSTLKIQRTERGDSAVYLCASSLTGSHTDTQYFGPGTRLTVL.

The chain employs TRBV6-5 and TRBJ1-1; D call uncertain. CDR1 is MNHEY and CDR2 is SVGAGI in the germline V gene. The ends were cut back, 2 bases at V and 7 bases at J, with 17 bases in the middle. This CDR3 contains 15 residues. The CDR3 reads CASSYRRPRLNEAFF. CDR3 DNA: TGTGCCAGCAGTTACAGGCGACCCAGATTAAATGAAGCTTTCTTT.

The V and J genes are TRBV10-3 and TRBJ1-1, with a possible D match to TRBD1 (5 bases). The CDR3 contains 15 residues. CDR1 is ENHRY, CDR2 SYGVKD, per germline. The germline V and J ends were trimmed by 10 bases and 1 base, with 19 bases remaining between them. CDR3 coding DNA: TGTGCCAGCAGGCACGGCAGTGGGGGGAACACTGAAGCTTTCTTT. Its protein is CASRHGSGGNTEAFF.

This rearrangement joins TRBV7-6 to TRBJ1-4; D is unclear. The V end lost 8 bases, the J end lost 4 bases, and 5 bases lay between the germline ends. In germline, CDR1 is SGHVS, CDR2 FNYEAQ. This CDR3 region has 11 residues. In nucleotides, the CDR3 is TGTGCCAGCCGACGTAATGAAAAACTGTTTTTT. Translated: CASRRNEKLFF.

V usage is TRBV5-4 and J usage is TRBJ1-1; the D gene is possibly TRBD1 (6 bases). This CDR3 has 11 amino acids. CDR1 is SGHNT and CDR2 is YYREEE in the germline V gene (reference sequence). V was clipped by 3 bases and J by 11 bases, with 11 bases between them. CDR3 loop: CASSSAGDAFF. The CDR3 DNA sequence: TGTGCCAGCAGCTCAGCAGGGGACGCTTTCTTT.

The gene calls are TRBV2 and TRBJ1-1, with D unclear. This CDR3 is 11 amino acids long. Per the germline V gene, CDR1 is SNHLY and CDR2 is FYNNEI. V was trimmed by 7 bases and J by 4 bases, leaving 7 bases between them. The CDR3 DNA is TGTGCCAGCAAAAGAAGCACTGAAGCTTTCTTT. Translated, it gives CASKRSTEAFF.

This clonotype was counted only a few times. This chain connects TRBV15 to TRBJ2-7; TRBD1 might be the D (6 bases). Germline V gene data show CDR1 as LNHNV and CDR2 as YYDKDF (reference sequence). The CDR3 consists of 12 residues. The V gene lost 6 bases and the J gene lost 5 bases, with 11 bases spanning the gap. The CDR3 DNA reads as TGTGCCACCAGAACCCAGGGGAACGAGCAGTACTTC. As protein: CATRTQGNEQYF.

At least ten counts were recorded for this clonotype. The chain employs TRBV5-6 and TRBJ2-7; perhaps TRBD1 as D (5 bases). The CDR3 is 13 amino acids. CDR1 SGHDT and CDR2 YYEEEE come from the germline V gene. Trimming left V 2 bases short and J 3 bases short, with 9 bases between. The CDR3 coding sequence is TGTGCCAGCAGCTTAAACCAGGGCTACGAGCAGTACTTC. It encodes CASSLNQGYEQYF.